These 3 T cell receptor beta chains were all obtained from the same sample, sequenced in a study of CD8 T cells in Susac syndrome. RNA in amounts of roughly 0.5 to 1 ug was reverse transcribed with random hexamers. One entry per CDR3 protein results from TCRdb running MiXCR on the immunoSEQ multiplex PCR reads. The profile shows some 190,000 distinct CDR3 sequences, about 94% of them singletons. Sequencing was performed on CD4+ T cells from PBMCs. Every receptor here comes from a human donor with Susac syndrome.

The V gene is TRBV3-1, the J gene TRBJ1-1, with D perhaps TRBD1 (5 bases). With 4 bases removed from V and 1 base from J, the gap between germline ends came to 10 bases. The CDR3 consists of 14 residues. Germline CDR1 reads LGHDT; CDR2 reads YNNKEL (reference sequence). The CDR3 is CASSPRDGNTEAFF. The CDR3 nucleotides are TGTGCCAGCAGCCCCCGGGACGGGAACACTGAAGCTTTCTTT. Based on the CDR3 plus reference TRBV3-1 and TRBJ1-1, the full variable domain is DTAVSQTPKYLVTQMGNDKSIKCEQNLGHDTMYWYKQDSKKFLKIMFSYNNKELIINETVPNRFSPKSPDKAHLNLHINSLELGDSAVYFCASSPRDGNTEAFFGQGTRLTVV.

The chain recombines TRBV6-1 with TRBJ2-1; D is possibly TRBD1 (6 bases). The germline gives CDR1 MNHNS, CDR2 SASEGT. The CDR3 runs 14 residues. V lost 1 base and J lost 7, with 11 bases in between. DNA of the CDR3: TGTGCCAGCAGTGAAGAGGTCAGGGGAAATGAGCAGTTCTTC. Its protein is CASSEEVRGNEQFF.

The chain couples TRBV29-1 to TRBJ1-2; D might be TRBD1 (5 bases). CDR3 length equals 13 residues. V was clipped by 3 bases and J by 7 bases, with 15 bases between them. Germline values: CDR1 SQVTM, CDR2 ANQGSEA. The CDR3 DNA is TGCAGCGTTGACAGGACCGCCGGGGGTGGCTACACCTTC. As protein: CSVDRTAGGGYTF. The whole variable domain, remainder taken from reference TRBV29-1 and TRBJ1-2, is SAVISQKPSRDICQRGTSLTIQCQVDSQVTMMFWYRQQPGQSLTLIATANQGSEATYESGFVIDKFPISRPNLTFSTLTVSNMSPEDSSIYLCSVDRTAGGGYTFGSGTRLTVV.